The next 3 T cell receptor beta chains were all read from a single sample in a study of response to subunit inactivated influenza vaccine. TCRdb reanalysed the RT-PCR reads using MiXCR and keeps one entry per CDR3 protein. The table includes 500,000 to 550,000 distinct CDR3 sequences, 20% to 25% detected once. This sample also belongs to another study, concerning T cells expressing NK-cell markers. That work adds: Generation of TCR beta cDNA was performed by 5'RACE template switching incorporating UMIs.

The starting material was CD4+ T cells sorted from PBMCs, obtained 11 to 12 days after vaccination. These receptors all come from a man aged 50 to 60 who received an inactivated influenza vaccine.

The chain links TRBV4-2 to TRBJ1-2; D not certain. CDR1 and CDR2 (germline): LGHNA, YNFKEQ. This CDR3 comprises 14 residues. Between the trimmed V and J ends, which lost 3 bases and 4 bases, there was a span of 12 bases. The CDR3 protein is CASSQAGRFYGYTF. The CDR3 nucleotides read TGTGCCAGCAGCCAGGCCGGGAGATTCTATGGCTACACCTTC.

This clonotype came up many times. V is TRBV6-2 or TRBV6-3 and J is TRBJ2-1; D perhaps matches TRBD2 (6 bases). The CDR3 runs to 13 residues. Looked up from germline, CDR1 is MNHEY and CDR2 is SVGEGT. V lost 6 bases and J 5 bases, leaving 11 bases between the germline ends. CDR3 region: CASSSRRDNEQFF. CDR3 in DNA: TGTGCCAGCAGCTCCCGGAGGGACAATGAGCAGTTCTTC.

This clonotype was detected only a few times. The chain links TRBV7-9 to TRBJ1-1; D gene unclear. Germline V gene data show CDR1 as SEHNR and CDR2 as FQNEAQ (reference sequence). The CDR3 is 14 residues long. Trimming shortened V by 6 bases and J by 0 bases, and 11 bases separated the two germline ends. In nucleotides, the CDR3 is TGTGCCAGCAGTCGCGGGTTGCTGAACACTGAAGCTTTCTTT. The encoded protein is CASSRGLLNTEAFF. Full variable domain (outside the CDR3, taken from reference TRBV7-9 and TRBJ1-1): DTGVSQNPRHKITKRGQNVTFRCDPISEHNRLYWYRQTLGQGPEFLTYFQNEAQLEKSRLLSDRFSAERPKGSFSTLEIQRTEQGDSAMYLCASSRGLLNTEAFFGQGTRLTVV.